This T cell receptor beta chain comes out of a study of Ad26.COV2.S vaccination and SARS-CoV-2 variants. Study information: The vaccine Ad26.COV2.S was put into the muscle once, or twice with 56 days between.

With respect to this clone: Its matching antigen is unknown.

Study-wide results and caveats: Relative to placebo recipients, vaccine recipients exhibited elevated spike-specific TCR breadth. TCR breadth and depth estimates may have understated total T cell responses.

The table came from immunoSEQ multiplex PCR; TCRdb's copy has only in-frame clones and leaves some out. Here the sample spans about 400,000 clones, roughly 90% being singletons. Treatment specified: about 20 received Ad26.COV2.S at low or high dose, single or two shots; about 5 received placebo; per-sample allocation not given. It was on day 63 after the first vaccine or placebo injection that samples were taken. V lost 6 bases and J 4 bases, leaving 16 bases between the germline ends. The CDR3 consists of 15 residues. Per the germline V gene, CDR1 is MNHEY and CDR2 is SMNVEV (reference sequence). This TCR was sampled from a person between 18 and 60 years old who received the Ad26.COV2.S COVID-19 vaccine or a placebo. The V and J genes are TRBV27 and TRBJ2-1; D is uncertain. This sample comprised peripheral blood, obtained in a trial of Ad26.COV2.S vaccine versus placebo. CDR3 in amino acids: CASSVRLALYNEQFF. CDR3 coding DNA: TGTGCCAGCAGCGTTAGGTTAGCTTTATACAATGAGCAGTTCTTC.